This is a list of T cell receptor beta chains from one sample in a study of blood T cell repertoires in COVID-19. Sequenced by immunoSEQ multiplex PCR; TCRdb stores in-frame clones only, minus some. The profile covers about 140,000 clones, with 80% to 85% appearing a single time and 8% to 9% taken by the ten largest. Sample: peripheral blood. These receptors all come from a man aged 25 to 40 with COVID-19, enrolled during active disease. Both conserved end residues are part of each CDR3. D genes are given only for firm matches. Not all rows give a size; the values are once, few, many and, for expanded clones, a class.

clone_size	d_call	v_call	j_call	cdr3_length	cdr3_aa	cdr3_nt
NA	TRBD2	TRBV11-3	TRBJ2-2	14	CASSLSGDTGELFF	TGTGCCAGCAGCTTAAGCGGGGACACCGGGGAGCTGTTTTTT
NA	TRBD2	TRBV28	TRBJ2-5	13	CASRLAGQETQYF	TGTGCCAGCAGACTAGCGGGACAAGAGACCCAGTACTTC
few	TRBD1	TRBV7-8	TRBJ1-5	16	CASSLVGQASNQPQHF	TGTGCCAGCAGCTTAGTGGGACAGGCAAGCAATCAGCCCCAGCATTTT
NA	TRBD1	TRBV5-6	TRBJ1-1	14	CASSPGTANTEAFF	TGTGCCAGCAGCCCCGGGACAGCTAACACTGAAGCTTTCTTT
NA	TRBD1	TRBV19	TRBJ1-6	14	CASSQDRNNSPLHF	TGTGCCAGTAGCCAGGACAGGAATAATTCACCCCTCCACTTT
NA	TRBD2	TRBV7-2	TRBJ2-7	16	CASSLSLAGASYEQYF	TGTGCCAGCAGCTTAAGCCTAGCGGGAGCCTCCTACGAGCAGTACTTC
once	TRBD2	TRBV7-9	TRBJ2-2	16	CASSLGLAGPTGELFF	TGTGCCAGCAGCTTAGGTCTAGCGGGCCCAACCGGGGAGCTGTTTTTT
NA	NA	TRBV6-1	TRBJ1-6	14	CASLTGQINSPLHF	TGTGCCAGTTTAACGGGTCAGATCAATTCACCCCTCCACTTT
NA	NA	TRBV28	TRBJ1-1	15	CASSTGTPGHTEAFF	TGTGCCAGCAGCACGGGAACCCCGGGCCACACTGAAGCTTTCTTT
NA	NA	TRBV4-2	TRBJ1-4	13	CASSQGPGEKLFF	TGTGCCAGCAGCCAAGGCCCCGGTGAAAAACTGTTTTTT
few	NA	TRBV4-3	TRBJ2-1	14	CASSQDSQGNEQFF	TGCGCCAGCAGCCAAGATTCCCAGGGCAATGAGCAGTTCTTC
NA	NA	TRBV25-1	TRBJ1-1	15	CASSFAERGGTEAFF	TGTGCCAGCAGTTTCGCCGAACGAGGTGGCACTGAAGCTTTCTTT
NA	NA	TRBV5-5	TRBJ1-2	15	CASSRTGGAGYGYTF	TGTGCCAGCAGCCGCACGGGGGGGGCTGGCTATGGCTACACCTTC
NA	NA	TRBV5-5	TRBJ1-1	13	CASNREGHSEAFF	TGTGCCAGCAACCGGGAGGGGCATTCTGAAGCTTTCTTT
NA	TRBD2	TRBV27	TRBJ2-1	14	CASSREREGDEQFF	TGTGCCAGCAGTAGAGAGCGGGAGGGCGATGAGCAGTTCTTC
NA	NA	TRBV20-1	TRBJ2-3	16	CSASCRRGNCTDTQYF	TGCAGTGCTAGTTGCCGTAGGGGGAATTGCACAGATACGCAGTATTTT
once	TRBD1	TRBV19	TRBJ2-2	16	CASSSDRGLNTGELFF	TGTGCCAGTAGTAGCGACAGGGGTTTGAACACCGGGGAGCTGTTTTTT
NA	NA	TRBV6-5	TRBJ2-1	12	CASRNGMNEQFF	TGTGCCAGCAGAAACGGGATGAATGAGCAGTTCTTC
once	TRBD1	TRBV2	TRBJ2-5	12	CASGTARETQYF	TGTGCCAGCGGGACAGCAAGGGAGACCCAGTACTTC
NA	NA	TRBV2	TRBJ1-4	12	CASSVQNEKLFF	TGTGCCAGCAGTGTACAGAATGAAAAACTGTTTTTT
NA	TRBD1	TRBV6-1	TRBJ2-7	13	CASSTGAVGEQYF	TGTGCCAGCTCCACAGGGGCAGTTGGCGAGCAGTACTTC
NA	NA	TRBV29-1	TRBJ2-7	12	CSVEDRVYEQYF	TGCAGCGTTGAAGATCGAGTCTACGAGCAGTACTTC
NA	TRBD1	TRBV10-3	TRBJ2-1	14	CAIHPGQGSNEQFF	TGTGCCATCCATCCCGGACAGGGTAGTAATGAGCAGTTCTTC
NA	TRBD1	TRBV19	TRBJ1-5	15	CASSHGQGYNQPQHF	TGTGCCAGTAGTCACGGACAGGGCTACAATCAGCCCCAGCATTTT
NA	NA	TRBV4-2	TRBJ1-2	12	CASSHYYGGYTF	TGTGCCAGCAGCCACTACTATGGAGGCTACACCTTC
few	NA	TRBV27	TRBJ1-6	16	CASSPRVGRPNSPLHF	TGTGCCAGCAGTCCGCGTGTGGGCAGGCCTAATTCACCCCTCCACTTT
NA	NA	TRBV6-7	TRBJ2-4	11	CASRLEAIQYF	TGTGCCAGCCGCTTAGAGGCCATTCAGTACTTC
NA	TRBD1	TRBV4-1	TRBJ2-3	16	CASSRGAGGFTDTQYF	TGCGCCAGCAGCCGAGGGGCAGGGGGCTTCACAGATACGCAGTATTTT
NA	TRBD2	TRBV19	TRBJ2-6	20	CASSISLLGGEVSGANVLTF	TGTGCCAGTAGTATTAGCCTCCTGGGGGGGGAAGTCTCTGGGGCCAACGTCCTGACTTTC
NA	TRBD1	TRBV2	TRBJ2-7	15	CASSENRGRTYEQYF	TGTGCCAGCAGTGAAAACAGGGGGCGGACCTACGAGCAGTACTTC
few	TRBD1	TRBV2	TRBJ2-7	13	CASSRQGTYEQYF	TGTGCCAGCAGTCGACAGGGAACCTACGAGCAGTACTTC
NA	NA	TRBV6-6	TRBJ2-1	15	CASSPRGEISNEQFF	TGTGCCAGCAGCCCCAGGGGCGAGATAAGTAATGAGCAGTTCTTC
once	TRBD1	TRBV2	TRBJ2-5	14	CASSGDRALGTQYF	TGTGCCAGCAGTGGGGACAGGGCCCTTGGGACCCAGTACTTC
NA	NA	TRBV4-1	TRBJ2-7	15	CASSQDRLRKNEQYF	TGCGCCAGCAGCCAAGATCGGCTCAGGAAAAACGAGCAGTACTTC
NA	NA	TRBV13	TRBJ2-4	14	CASSLRQGSDIQYF	TGTGCCAGCAGCTTACGCCAGGGATCGGACATTCAGTACTTC
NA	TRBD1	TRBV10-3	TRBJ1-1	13	CAISTGGNTEAFF	TGTGCCATCAGTACAGGGGGAAACACTGAAGCTTTCTTT
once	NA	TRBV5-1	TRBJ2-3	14	CASSLTPSTDTQYF	TGCGCCAGCAGCTTAACTCCCAGCACAGATACGCAGTATTTT
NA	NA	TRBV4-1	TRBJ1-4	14	CASSQSGTFEKLFF	TGCGCCAGCAGCCAAAGCGGGACCTTTGAAAAACTGTTTTTT
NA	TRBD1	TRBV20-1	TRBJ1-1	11	CSVRQGTEAFF	TGCAGCGTGAGACAGGGCACTGAAGCTTTCTTT